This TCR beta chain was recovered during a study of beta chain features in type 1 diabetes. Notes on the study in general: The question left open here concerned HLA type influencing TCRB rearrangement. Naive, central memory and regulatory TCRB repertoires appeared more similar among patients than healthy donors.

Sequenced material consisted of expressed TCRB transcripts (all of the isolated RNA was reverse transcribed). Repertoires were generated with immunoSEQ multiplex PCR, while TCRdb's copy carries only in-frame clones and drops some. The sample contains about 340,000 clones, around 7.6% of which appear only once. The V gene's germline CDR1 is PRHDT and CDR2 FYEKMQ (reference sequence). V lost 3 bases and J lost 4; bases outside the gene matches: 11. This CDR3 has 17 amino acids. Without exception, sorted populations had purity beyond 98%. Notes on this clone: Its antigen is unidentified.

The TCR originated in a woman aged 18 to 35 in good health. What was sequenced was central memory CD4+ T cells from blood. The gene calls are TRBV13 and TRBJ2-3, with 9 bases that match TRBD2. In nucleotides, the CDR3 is TGTGCCAGCAGCTTTTGGAATAGCGGGAGTTTCTCAGATACGCAGTATTTT. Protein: CASSFWNSGSFSDTQYF.